These 16 T cell receptor beta chains came from one sample sequenced in a study of identical twins. One entry per CDR3 protein results from TCRdb running MiXCR on the 5' RACE reads. Among 200,000 to 300,000 distinct CDR3 sequences, roughly 13% were seen once, and the ten largest hold 3.5% to 5%. These data are also associated with another study on yellow fever vaccine responses in identical twins.

Sample: memory (CD45RO+) T cells sorted from blood. All receptors come from a woman aged 18-29 years in good health.

This clonotype was detected many times. This chain links TRBV20-1 with TRBJ2-5; possibly TRBD2 for D (6 bases). Trimming left V 3 bases short and J 5 bases short, with 13 bases between. The CDR3 covers 13 residues. Germline V gene data show CDR1 as DFQATT and CDR2 as SNEGSKA (reference sequence). The CDR3 spells CSASFGGLETQYF. The CDR3 DNA reads TGCAGTGCTAGTTTTGGGGGGTTGGAGACCCAGTACTTC.

At least ten counts were recorded for this clonotype. This rearrangement joins TRBV29-1 to TRBJ2-1; D remains unclear. The CDR3 is 12 residues long. The V gene's germline CDR1 is SQVTM and CDR2 ANQGSEA. V lost 5 bases, J lost 2 bases, and 7 bases lay in between. The CDR3 coding sequence is TGCAGCGTTACTGGGACCTACAATGAGCAGTTCTTC. It yields the protein CSVTGTYNEQFF.

This clonotype occurred many times. The chain links TRBV5-1 to TRBJ1-1; unclear D gene. V lost 1 base, J lost 1 base, and 5 bases lay in between. This CDR3 is 13 amino acids long. From germline, CDR1 is SGHRS and CDR2 YFSETQ. The CDR3 loop is CASSLPGNTEAFF. The CDR3 DNA reads as TGCGCCAGCAGCTTGCCAGGGAACACTGAAGCTTTCTTT.

In this sample, this clonotype turned up a few times. J is TRBJ2-1 and V is TRBV7-9; TRBD2 matches at 8 bases. Germline V lookup: CDR1 SEHNR, CDR2 FQNEAQ (reference sequence). This CDR3 has 13 residues. The ends lost 6 bases at V and 8 bases at J; junction bases unmatched: 6. The CDR3 is CASRFSGGDEQFF. The CDR3, as DNA: TGTGCCAGCAGATTCTCCGGGGGGGATGAGCAGTTCTTC.

The rearrangement joins TRBV5-1 to TRBJ2-5; 7 bases align to TRBD1. This CDR3 comprises 15 residues. Germline CDR1 SGHRS, CDR2 YFSETQ. Germline trimming cut 1 base from V and 5 bases from J; bases unmatched to any gene: 8. The CDR3 spells CASSLIGTAVETQYF. The CDR3 region has the DNA TGCGCCAGCAGCTTGATCGGGACAGCGGTGGAGACCCAGTACTTC.

The chain uses TRBV20-1 and TRBJ2-7; D is possibly TRBD1 (6 bases). Germline V lookup: CDR1 DFQATT, CDR2 SNEGSKA (reference sequence). Trimming cost V 5 bases and J 5 bases, with 25 bases left between them. The CDR3 runs to 16 residues. The CDR3 reads CSAPLSSTGRANEQYF. The CDR3 DNA follows: TGCAGTGCTCCCTTATCGTCAACAGGGCGAGCGAACGAGCAGTACTTC.

This clonotype was recorded a few times. The CDR3 here is CSIGLAGNTGELFF. For the CDR3, the DNA is TGCAGCATCGGACTAGCGGGAAACACCGGGGAGCTGTTTTTT. The V call is TRBV29-1, the J call TRBJ2-2, with TRBD2 matching over 12 bases. The length of the CDR3 is 14 residues. The ends lost 8 bases at V and 2 bases at J; junction bases unmatched: 3. Per germline, CDR1 SQVTM and CDR2 ANQGSEA.

In this sample, this clonotype turned up a few times. The V call is TRBV18, the J call TRBJ2-5; the D gene is possibly TRBD2 (6 bases). The CDR3 spans 17 residues. The germline V gene has CDR1 KGHSH and CDR2 LQKENI. V lost 2 bases and J lost 0, with 16 bases in between. The CDR3 DNA reads TGTGCCAGCTCACCATCTAGCAGCGGGCAGTACCAAGAGACCCAGTACTTC. Amino acid sequence: CASSPSSSGQYQETQYF.

This clonotype was observed a handful of times. The J gene is TRBJ2-5, the V gene TRBV12-3 or TRBV12-4; perhaps TRBD2 as D (5 bases). The V end was cut by 2 bases, the J end by 2 bases, with 12 bases between. There are 15 residues in the CDR3. DNA of the CDR3: TGTGCCAGCAGTTTATCAATCGGGGAACAAGAGACCCAGTACTTC. Its translation is CASSLSIGEQETQYF.

V and J are TRBV6-1 and TRBJ2-3; D unresolved. The length of the CDR3 is 13 residues. Germline CDR1 and CDR2: MNHNS and SASEGT. V lost 1 base and J 6 bases, leaving 8 bases between the germline ends. Here the CDR3 DNA reads TGTGCCAGCAGTGAAGGGGCATGGGATACGCAGTATTTT. Protein sequence: CASSEGAWDTQYF.

In this sample, this clonotype turned up a few times. The rearrangement uses TRBV6-2 or TRBV6-3 and TRBJ2-1; TRBD2 matches at 7 bases. The CDR3 runs 13 residues. The germline V gene has CDR1 MNHEY and CDR2 SVGEGT. Unmatched junction bases numbered 4, after V lost 8 bases and J lost 3 bases. The DNA of the CDR3 is TGTGCCAGCGGCGGGAGTGACTACAATGAGCAGTTCTTC. This encodes CASGGSDYNEQFF.

The table lists this clonotype with many counts. V and J are TRBV5-1 and TRBJ2-3, with D hard to call. This CDR3 region has 12 residues. CDR1 is SGHRS and CDR2 is YFSETQ in the germline V gene. Trimming cost V 3 bases and J 6 bases, with 8 bases left between them. This CDR3 reads CASSSTGDTQYF. The CDR3 nucleotides read TGCGCCAGCAGCTCCACTGGTGATACGCAGTATTTT.

The chain joins TRBV4-1 to TRBJ2-1; D might be TRBD2 (7 bases). Deletions cut 4 bases from V and 8 bases from J, with 18 bases between. Looked up from germline, CDR1 is MGHRA and CDR2 is YSYEKL. This CDR3 spans 15 amino acids. The CDR3 reads CASSLNPSRGHEQFF. CDR3 DNA: TGCGCCAGCAGCCTGAATCCCTCGCGGGGGCATGAGCAGTTCTTC.

The sample holds many counts of this clonotype. This rearrangement joins TRBV3-1 to TRBJ1-2, with 7 bases fitting TRBD1. The CDR3 is made up of 15 amino acids. Germline V gene lookup returns CDR1 LGHDT and CDR2 YNNKEL (reference sequence). The ends lost 4 bases at V and 2 bases at J; junction bases unmatched: 7. CDR3 sequence (DNA): TGTGCCAGCAGCCGAAAGGTACAGGGGAACTATGGCTACACCTTC. Translating it yields CASSRKVQGNYGYTF.

This clonotype was seen a few times. CDR3 nucleotide sequence: TGCAGCGTTGTGTTGAACGGTGGCTACACCTTC. Amino acids: CSVVLNGGYTF. The chain links TRBV29-1 to TRBJ1-2; D gene uncertain. The germline CDR1 and CDR2 sequences are SQVTM and ANQGSEA. The CDR3 loop spans 11 amino acids. With 4 bases removed from V and 7 bases from J, the gap between germline ends came to 10 bases.

The CDR3: CASSLSRVDTIYF. The CDR3 DNA reads TGTGCCAGCAGCTTATCAAGGGTTGACACCATATATTTT. This chain connects TRBV7-2 to TRBJ1-3, with D uncertain. This CDR3 has 13 amino acids. CDR1 and CDR2 from the germline V gene are SGHTA and FQGNSA. The germline V and J ends were trimmed by 2 bases and 8 bases, with 10 bases remaining between them.